This section outlines one T cell receptor (beta chain) sequence together with its context. Its matching antigen is unknown. Unstimulated naive, memory, effector memory and TEMRA subsets from a few donor pairs have been sequenced, the authors report. Germline assignment: CDR1 SGHDN and CDR2 FVKESK. Unmatched junction bases numbered 13, after V lost 4 bases and J lost 7 bases. The CDR3 has 17 amino acids. The study assayed some 110,000 TCR templates per sample. Generated by immunoSEQ multiplex PCR, the TCRdb table keeps only in-frame clones and is missing some. The table records roughly 2,800 clones, less than 80% of them present only once. These data originate in a study of siplizumab effects on memory and regulatory T cells. Overall study results and limits: In the presence of siplizumab, alloreactive sequences traceable to unstimulated CD4+ memory cells were significantly reduced. Apparently more diverse than memory cells, naive T cells also seemed major alloresponse contributors.

The genes are TRBV14 and TRBJ1-6; TRBD1 matches at 7 bases. Sequenced material: TEMRA CD8+ T cells sorted from blood. Described subset: unstimulated CD8+ CD45RA+ effector memory T cells. The sequence was collected from a human donor in good health. CDR3 sequence: CASSRIGRGPWNSPLHF. The CDR3 bases are TGTGCCAGCAGCCGCATTGGTAGGGGGCCCTGGAATTCACCCCTCCACTTT. The entire variable domain, with the rest obtained from reference TRBV14 and TRBJ1-6, is as follows: EAGVTQFPSHSVIEKGQTVTLRCDPISGHDNLYWYRRVMGKEIKFLLHFVKESKQDESGMPNNRFLAERTGGTYSTLKVQPAELEDSGVYFCASSRIGRGPWNSPLHFGNGTRLTVT.